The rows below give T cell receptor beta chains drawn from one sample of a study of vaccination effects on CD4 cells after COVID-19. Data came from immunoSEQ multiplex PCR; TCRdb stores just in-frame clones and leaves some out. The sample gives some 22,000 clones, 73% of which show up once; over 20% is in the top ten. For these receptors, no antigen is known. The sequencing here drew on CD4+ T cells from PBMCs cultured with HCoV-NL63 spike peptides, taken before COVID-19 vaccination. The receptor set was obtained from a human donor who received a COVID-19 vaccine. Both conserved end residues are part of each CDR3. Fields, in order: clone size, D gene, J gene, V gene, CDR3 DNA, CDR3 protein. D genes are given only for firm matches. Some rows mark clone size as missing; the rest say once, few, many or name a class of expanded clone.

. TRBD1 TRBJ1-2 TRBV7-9 TGTGCCAGCAGCTTAGAAGGGGGCCACTATGGCTACACCTTC CASSLEGGHYGYTF
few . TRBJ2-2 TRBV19 TGTGCCAGTAGTATCCCCCCCGGAAACACCGGGGAGCTGTTTTTT CASSIPPGNTGELFF
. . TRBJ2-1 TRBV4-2 TGTGCCAGCAGCCATGAGAACAATGAGCAGTTCTTC CASSHENNEQFF
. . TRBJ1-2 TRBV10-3 TGTGCCATCAGCCCAGACGGATCCTATGGCTACACCTTC CAISPDGSYGYTF
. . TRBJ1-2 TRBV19 TGTGCCAGTACCCCATCCTGGGGGTACTATGGCTACACCTTC CASTPSWGYYGYTF
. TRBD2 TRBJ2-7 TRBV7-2 TGTGCCAGCAGCTTAGTCCAGCGGGGGTTCGAGCAGTACTTC CASSLVQRGFEQYF
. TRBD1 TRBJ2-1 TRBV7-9 TGTGCCAGCAGCTTCAGAAGGGACAGGGGCCATGAGCAGTTCTTC CASSFRRDRGHEQFF
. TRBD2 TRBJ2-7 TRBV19 TGTGCCAGTTCCCGGGGGGGACTAGCGGTCTACGAGCAGTACTTC CASSRGGLAVYEQYF
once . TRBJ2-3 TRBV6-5 TGTGCCAGCAGAGGCCCTTCAATAGATACGCAGTATTTT CASRGPSIDTQYF
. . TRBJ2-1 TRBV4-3 TGCGCCAGCAGCCAAGATGTCAGGGAACGGCAGTTCTTC CASSQDVRERQFF
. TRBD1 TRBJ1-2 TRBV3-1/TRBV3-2 TGTGCCAGCAGCCCCCCCGGCAGGGGGCGTTCTGGCTACACCTTC CASSPPGRGRSGYTF
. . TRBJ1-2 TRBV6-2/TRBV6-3 TGTGCCAGCAGTACTCGGCCCCCCAACTATGGCTACACCTTC CASSTRPPNYGYTF
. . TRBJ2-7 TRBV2 TGTGCCAGCAGTGTGCGGATGTTTAGCTCCTACGAGCAGTACTTC CASSVRMFSSYEQYF
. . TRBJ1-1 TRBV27 TGTGCCAGCAGTTCCTTCGGGGGTAGTGAAGCTTTCTTT CASSSFGGSEAFF
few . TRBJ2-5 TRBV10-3 TGTGCCATCAGTGAGTCGGGAGTAGAGACCCAGTACTTC CAISESGVETQYF
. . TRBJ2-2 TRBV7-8 TGTGCCAGCAGCATTACCCTCCTCGCCGGGGAGCTGTTTTTT CASSITLLAGELFF
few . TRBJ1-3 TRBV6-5 TGTGCCAGCAGTTACTCTGCACTGAGCTCTGGAAACACCATATATTTT CASSYSALSSGNTIYF
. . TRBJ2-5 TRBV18 TGTGCCAGCTCACCACCGGCCTCTGGAAGGGAGACCCAGTACTTC CASSPPASGRETQYF
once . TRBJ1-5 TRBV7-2 TGTGCCAGCAGCTTAGGATGGGACGCCAATCAGTCCCAGCATTTT CASSLGWDANQSQHF
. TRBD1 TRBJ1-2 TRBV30 TGTGCCTGGAGGGCCGACAGGGTTGGAGGCGGCTACACCTTC CAWRADRVGGGYTF
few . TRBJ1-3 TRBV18 TGTGCCAGCTCACAAGGAACAGGAGCCCTTAGGAGTACTGGAAACACCATATATTTT CASSQGTGALRSTGNTIYF
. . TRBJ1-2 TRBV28 TGTGCCAGCAGTTTATCCGGGCAGGGCGGTGGCTACACCTTC CASSLSGQGGGYTF
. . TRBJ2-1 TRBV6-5 TGTGCCAGCAGTCCTGAGGGCCAGGCTTACAATGAGCAGTTCTTC CASSPEGQAYNEQFF
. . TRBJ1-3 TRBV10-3 TGTGCCATCAGTGAGTCGGGGGTTGGAAACACCATATATTTT CAISESGVGNTIYF
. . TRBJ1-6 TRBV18 TGTGCCAGCTCACCAGCAGGACCAAATAATTCACCCCTCCACTTT CASSPAGPNNSPLHF
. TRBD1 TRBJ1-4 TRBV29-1 TGCAGCACCATACAGGGGTCGAATGAAAAACTGTTTTTT CSTIQGSNEKLFF
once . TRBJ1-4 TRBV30 TGTGCCTGGGACAAATTGTCTGAAAAACTGTTTTTT CAWDKLSEKLFF
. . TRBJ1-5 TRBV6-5 TGTGCCAGCAGCAAAGGCACCCAGCCCCAGCATTTT CASSKGTQPQHF
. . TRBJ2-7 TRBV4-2 TGTGCCAGCAGCCAAGAGCTTAGCGGATTCTACGAGCAGTACTTC CASSQELSGFYEQYF
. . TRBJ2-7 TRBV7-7 TGTGCTAGCAGCTCCCAGTTTGGGTACGAGCAGTACTTC CASSSQFGYEQYF
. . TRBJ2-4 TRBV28 TGTGCCAGCAGTTTATGGGGGACCGGGGTAAACATTCAGTACTTC CASSLWGTGVNIQYF
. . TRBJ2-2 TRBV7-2 TGTGCCAGCAGTTCCGCGGTAGGGGCGAACACCGGGGAGCTGTTTTTT CASSSAVGANTGELFF
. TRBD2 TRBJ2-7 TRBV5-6 TGTGCCAGCAGCCCTCTTGTGGGTAGCGGGAAATACGAGCAGTACTTC CASSPLVGSGKYEQYF
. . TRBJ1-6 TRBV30 TGTGCCTGGAGTGCAGGGAATTCACCCCTCCACTTT CAWSAGNSPLHF
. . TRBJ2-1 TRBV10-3 TGTGCCATCAGTGCCCCCCCTCACAATGAGCAGTTCTTC CAISAPPHNEQFF
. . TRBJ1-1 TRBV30 TGTGCCTGGAGTGGAGGGCCCGGGGGAAACACTGAAGCTTTCTTT CAWSGGPGGNTEAFF
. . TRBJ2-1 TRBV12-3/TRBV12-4 TGTGCCAGCAGTCCGGGGACTGCCCTGGAGCAGTTCTTC CASSPGTALEQFF
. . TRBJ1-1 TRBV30 TGTGCCTGGAGTGTACGAGGGGGTAAAGCTTTCTTT CAWSVRGGKAFF
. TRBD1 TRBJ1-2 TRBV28 TGTGCCAGCAGTTTAGGGACAGGGTTGGTCGCGGCCAGAGACTATGGCTACACCTTC CASSLGTGLVAARDYGYTF
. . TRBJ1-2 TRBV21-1 TGTGCCAGCAGCAAAGCAGGGAACTATGGCTACACCTTC CASSKAGNYGYTF
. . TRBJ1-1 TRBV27 TGTGCCAGCAGTTTAGGGGCGAAAATGAACACTGAAGCTTTCTTT CASSLGAKMNTEAFF
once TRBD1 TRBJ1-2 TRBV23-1 TGCGCCAGCAGTCAAGGTCGAGGAGGACAGGGAGGAAGGGGCTACACCTTC CASSQGRGGQGGRGYTF
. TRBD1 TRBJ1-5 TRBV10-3 TGTGCCATCAGTGACCGACAGGGCACAGAGCCCCAGCATTTT CAISDRQGTEPQHF
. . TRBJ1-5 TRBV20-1 TGCAGTGCTAGAGATCGGCGGGCCCAGCATTTT CSARDRRAQHF
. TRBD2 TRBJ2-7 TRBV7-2 TGTGCCAGCAGCTTAGATAGCGGGGGCACCTACGAGCAGTACTTC CASSLDSGGTYEQYF
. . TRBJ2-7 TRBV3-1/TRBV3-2 TGTGCCAGCAGCCGGGTTTCCTACGAGCAGTACTTC CASSRVSYEQYF
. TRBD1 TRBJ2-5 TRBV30 TGTGCCTGGAGTAAGGGACAGGAGACCCAGTACTTC CAWSKGQETQYF
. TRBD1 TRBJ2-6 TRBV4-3 TGCGCCAGCAGCCCGGGACAGGGATCTGGGGCCAACGTCCTGACTTTC CASSPGQGSGANVLTF